The TCR beta chain under discussion was sequenced for a study of shared clonotypes between healthy human individuals. General study findings and limits: Rarefaction gave evidence that sorted-subset sequencing remained incomplete despite large depth.

Trimming shortened V by 3 bases and J by 4 bases, and 13 bases separated the two germline ends. The germline gives CDR1 KGHSH, CDR2 LQKENI. There are 14 residues in the CDR3. Note on this clone: Its antigen is as yet unknown.

The assay was carried out at the deep level. Generated by immunoSEQ multiplex PCR, the TCRdb table keeps only in-frame clones and is missing some. The sample consists of about 1,500,000 clones, roughly 96% of them appearing once. The receptor was derived from a man under 40 in good health. The rearrangement links TRBV18 to TRBJ2-7; D ambiguous. The specimen sequenced was naive CD4+ T cells sorted from blood. Subset in this sample: CD45RA+ positively selected. The CDR3 nucleotides read TGTGCCAGCTCACCCCAGGCGGTTATGTACGAGCAGTACTTC. It is translated as CASSPQAVMYEQYF.